The clone carrying this T cell receptor beta chain was seen many times. These data belong to a study of early T cells in non-severe SARS-CoV-2 infection. Per germline, CDR1 SGHTA and CDR2 FQGNSA. The CDR3 covers 15 residues. Germline trimming cut 5 bases from V and 3 bases from J; bases unmatched to any gene: 9. One entry per CDR3 protein, called by TCRdb with MiXCR from the 5' RACE reads. In the table there are 25,000 to 30,000 distinct CDR3 sequences, more than 4.5% of which are singletons. The chain joins TRBV7-2 to TRBJ1-1, with TRBD1 matching 7 bases. This sequence was found in an adult who was a healthcare worker with PCR-confirmed SARS-CoV-2 infection or an uninfected control (not recorded which). The sequencing sample was made of whole blood. CDR3 DNA: TGTGCCAGCAGCCTTCAACCAGGGGGGCACACTGAAGCTTTCTTT. Amino acids: CASSLQPGGHTEAFF.